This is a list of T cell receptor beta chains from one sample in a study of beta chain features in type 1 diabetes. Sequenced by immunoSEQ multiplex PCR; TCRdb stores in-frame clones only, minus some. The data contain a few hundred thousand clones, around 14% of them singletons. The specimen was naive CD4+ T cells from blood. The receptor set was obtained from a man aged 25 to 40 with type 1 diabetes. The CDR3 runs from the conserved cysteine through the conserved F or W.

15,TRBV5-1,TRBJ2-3,CASSPRSGYTDTQYF
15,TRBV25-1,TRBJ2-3,CASSVWGGGTDTQYF
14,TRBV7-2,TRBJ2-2,CASSLEGPTGELFF
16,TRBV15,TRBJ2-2,CATSRDHRGNTGELFF
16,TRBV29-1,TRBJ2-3,CSVNINRGPTTDTQYF
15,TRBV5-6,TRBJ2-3,CASSLLRPSTDTQYF
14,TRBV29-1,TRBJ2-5,CSVDLAGGPETQYF
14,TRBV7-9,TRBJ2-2,CASHRGGYAGELFF
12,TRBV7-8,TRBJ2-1,CASGTGGPEQFF
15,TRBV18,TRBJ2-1,CASSRGIAGVNEQFF
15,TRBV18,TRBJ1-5,CASSPGSSRGQPQHF
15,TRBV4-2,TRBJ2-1,CASSQETQAYNEQFF
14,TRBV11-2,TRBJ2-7,CASSLEPGAYEQYF
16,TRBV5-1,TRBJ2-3,CASQLGTGGPPDTQYF
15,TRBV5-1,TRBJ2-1,CASSPWRGSYNEQFF
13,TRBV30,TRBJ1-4,CAWGAQVGEKLFF
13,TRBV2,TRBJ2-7,CASSGGLLYEQYF